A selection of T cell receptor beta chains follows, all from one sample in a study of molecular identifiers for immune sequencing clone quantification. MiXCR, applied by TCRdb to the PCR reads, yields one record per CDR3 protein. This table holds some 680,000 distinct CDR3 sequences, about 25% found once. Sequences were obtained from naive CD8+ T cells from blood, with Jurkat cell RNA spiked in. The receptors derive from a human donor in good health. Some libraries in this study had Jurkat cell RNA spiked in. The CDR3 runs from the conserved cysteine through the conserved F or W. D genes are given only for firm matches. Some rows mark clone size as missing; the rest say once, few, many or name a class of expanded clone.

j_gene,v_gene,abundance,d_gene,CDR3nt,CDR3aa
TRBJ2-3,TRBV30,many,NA,TGTGCCTGGAGTCCGGGAGCCCGCACAGATACGCAGTATTTT,CAWSPGARTDTQYF
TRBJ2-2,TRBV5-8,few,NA,TGTGCCAGCAGCTCGGACGAGACACCGACGAACACCGGGGAGCTGTTTTTT,CASSSDETPTNTGELFF
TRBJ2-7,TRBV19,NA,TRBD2,TGTGCCAGTAGCCATAGCGGGATCTCCTACGAGCAGTACTTC,CASSHSGISYEQYF
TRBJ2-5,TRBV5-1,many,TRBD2,TGCGCCAGCAGCCCCCCTTACCTAGCGGGAGGGCTAGCAGGAGAGACCCAGTACTTC,CASSPPYLAGGLAGETQYF
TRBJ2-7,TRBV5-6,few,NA,TGTGCCAGCAGCTGGGGGACCGCCGCCTACGAGCAGTACTTC,CASSWGTAAYEQYF
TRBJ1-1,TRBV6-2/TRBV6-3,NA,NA,TGTGCCAGCAGCCATGGACAGCTGAGCACTGAAGCTTTCTTT,CASSHGQLSTEAFF
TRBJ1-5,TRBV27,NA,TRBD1,TGTGCCAGCAGACGGGACAGGGTAAGCAATCAGCCCCAGCATTTT,CASRRDRVSNQPQHF
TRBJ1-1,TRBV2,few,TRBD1,TGTGCCAGCAGTGGGGACAGGGGTAGTGCCATGAACACTGAAGCTTTCTTT,CASSGDRGSAMNTEAFF
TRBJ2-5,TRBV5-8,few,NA,TGTGCCAGCAGCTTTTCGGGTTACAAAGAGACCCAGTACTTC,CASSFSGYKETQYF
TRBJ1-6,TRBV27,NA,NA,TGTGCCAGCAGTTTAGGGGTTGGATGGGGGGCGGAAAATTCACCCCTCCACTTT,CASSLGVGWGAENSPLHF
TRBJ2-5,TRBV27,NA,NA,TGTGCCAGCAGTTCCATACTCCAGGGCGATGAGACCCAGTACTTC,CASSSILQGDETQYF
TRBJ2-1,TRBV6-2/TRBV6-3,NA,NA,TGTGCCAGCAGTTACAATCCAGGGGGGGTGTATGAGCAGTTCTTC,CASSYNPGGVYEQFF
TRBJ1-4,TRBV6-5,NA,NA,TGTGCCAGCAGTTACTCCGGTGAAAAACTGTTTTTT,CASSYSGEKLFF
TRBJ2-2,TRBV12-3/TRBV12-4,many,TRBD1,TGTGCCAGCGACGGGACAGGGGGATCCGGGGAGCTGTTTTTT,CASDGTGGSGELFF
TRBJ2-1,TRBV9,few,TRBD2,TGTGCCAGCAGCGAGTACCAGCCGGGGAGCGGGGGAAGTGAGCAGTTCTTC,CASSEYQPGSGGSEQFF
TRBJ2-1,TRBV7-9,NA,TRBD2,TGTGCCAGCAGCTCACTACTAGCGGACAATGAGCAGTTCTTC,CASSSLLADNEQFF
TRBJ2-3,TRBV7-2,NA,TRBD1,TGTGCCAGCAGCTTACCCCGCGGACCGGGACAGGGGATAACAGATACGCGGTATTTT,CASSLPRGPGQGITDTRYF
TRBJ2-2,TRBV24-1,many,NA,TGTGCCACCAGTGATACACCCGGGACCCCGAACACCGGGGAGCTGTTTTTT,CATSDTPGTPNTGELFF
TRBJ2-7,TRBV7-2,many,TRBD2,TGTGCCAGCAGCTCCGGGACTATCGCCTACGAGCAGTACTTC,CASSSGTIAYEQYF
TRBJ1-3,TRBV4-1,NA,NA,TGCGCCAGCAGCCAAGTGGCGGGGGCAACTGGATACACCATATATTTT,CASSQVAGATGYTIYF
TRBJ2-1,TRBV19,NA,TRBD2,TGTGCCAGTAGTATGGGCGGGGGGAGTAATGAGCAGTTCTTC,CASSMGGGSNEQFF
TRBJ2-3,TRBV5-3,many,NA,TGTGCCAGCAGCTTGGTAGTAGCGACTAGCACAGATACGCAGTATTTT,CASSLVVATSTDTQYF
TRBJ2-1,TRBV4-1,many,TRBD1,TGCGCCAGCAGCCAAGCCGGGACAGGGTACGAGCAGTTCTTC,CASSQAGTGYEQFF
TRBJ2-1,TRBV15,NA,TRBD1,TGTGCCACCAGCAGGAACAGGGGGCGCGTCTACAACGGGCAGTTCTTC,CATSRNRGRVYNGQFF
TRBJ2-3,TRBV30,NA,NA,TGTGCCTGGAGTGTATTAATCGGGAGCACAGATACGCAGTATTTT,CAWSVLIGSTDTQYF
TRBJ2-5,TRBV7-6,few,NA,TGTGCCAGCAGCTTAGGCCGGATCCAAGAGACCCAGTACTTC,CASSLGRIQETQYF
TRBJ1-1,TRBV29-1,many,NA,TGCAGCGCCGGACAGCCTGAAGCTTTCTTT,CSAGQPEAFF
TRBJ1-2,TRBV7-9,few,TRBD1,TGTGCCAGCAGCATACCCTCCGGGACAGCTAACTATGGCTACACCTTC,CASSIPSGTANYGYTF
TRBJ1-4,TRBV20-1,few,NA,TGCAGTGCCTCCGAGGGGGAGCATGAAAAACTGTTTTTT,CSASEGEHEKLFF
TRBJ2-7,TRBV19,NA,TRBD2,TGTGCCAGTGGGGGGGTCTACGCGCAGTACTTC,CASGGVYAQYF
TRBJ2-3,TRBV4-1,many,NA,TGCGCCAGCAGCCAACAGGAATTCAGCACAGATACGCAGTATTTT,CASSQQEFSTDTQYF
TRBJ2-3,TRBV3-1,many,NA,TGTGCCAGCAGCCTAACACAATTGGACTTCACAGATACGCAGTATTTT,CASSLTQLDFTDTQYF
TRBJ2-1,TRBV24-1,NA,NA,TGTGCCACCAGCGCAGGCGAAAGCACCGAGCAGTTCTTC,CATSAGESTEQFF
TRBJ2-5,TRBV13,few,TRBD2,TGTGCCAGCAGCTTAGGCCTAGCGGGACCGTACCAAGAGACCCAGTACTTC,CASSLGLAGPYQETQYF
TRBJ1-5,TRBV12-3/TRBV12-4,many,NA,TGTGCCAGCAGTTTAGAGGGGTTGAGGAATCAGCCCCAGCATTTT,CASSLEGLRNQPQHF
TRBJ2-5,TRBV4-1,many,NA,TGCGCCAGCAGCCCTAGAGCCCGGGAAGAGACCCAGTACTTC,CASSPRAREETQYF
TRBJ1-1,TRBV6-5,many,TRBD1,TGTGCCGTCCGACAGGGGGGACACACTGAAGCTTTCTTT,CAVRQGGHTEAFF
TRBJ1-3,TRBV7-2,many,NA,TGTGCCAGCAGCTACGACAGCAGCTCTGGAAACACCATATATTTT,CASSYDSSSGNTIYF
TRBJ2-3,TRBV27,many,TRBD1,TGTGCCAGCAGTTTATTGGGGGTTAAAGGACAGGTTACAGATACGCAGTATTTT,CASSLLGVKGQVTDTQYF